This T cell receptor (beta chain) comes out of a study of identical twins. Study results and caveats: Whereas memory repertoires showed no such difference, abundant cord blood beta clonotypes carried fewer insertions.

The germline V and J ends were trimmed by 3 bases and 6 bases, with 11 bases remaining between them. Looked up from germline, CDR1 is KGHDR and CDR2 is SFDVKD. CDR3 length equals 14 residues. Comment on this clonotype: Its antigen is not identified.

TCRdb re-called the 5' RACE reads with MiXCR, one entry per CDR3 protein. The data contain nearly 650,000 distinct CDR3 sequences, about 7.6% of them seen just once; the ten biggest clones take up roughly 1.6%. The same sample was also studied in work on yellow fever vaccine responses in identical twins.

The clonotype originates from a woman under 30 in good health. Sequences were obtained from PBMCs. This chain joins TRBV24-1 and TRBJ2-1; D is uncertain. In DNA, the CDR3 is TGTGCCACCAGTGATACGTTTTGGGGCAATGAGCAGTTCTTC. As protein: CATSDTFWGNEQFF.